This TCR beta chain was identified in a study of cytomegalovirus exposure and HLA in healthy donors. The CDR3 sequence is 15 residues long. Germline-derived CDR1 and CDR2 are LNHDA and SQIVND (reference sequence). V lost 2 bases and J lost 6; bases outside the gene matches: 5. Study-wide results and limits: In the roughly 120 validation repertoires, around 95% of cluster scores exceeded 0, per a later analysis. The investigators catalogued 150 or so TCR beta chains as cytomegalovirus-associated.

Sequenced by immunoSEQ multiplex PCR; TCRdb stores in-frame clones only, minus some. The table lists 55,000 to 75,000 clones, about 96% of them singletons, with more than 0.95% in the top ten. Comment on this clone: The target antigen is unknown.

Input material: PBMCs. The chain has TRBV19 and TRBJ2-2; 8 bases fit TRBD1. The source of this sequence is a woman aged 18 to 35 in good health and CMV-seronegative. CDR3 nucleotide sequence: TGTGCCAGTAGTATAAGCGGACAGGGTGCCGGGGAGCTGTTTTTT. It yields the protein CASSISGQGAGELFF.